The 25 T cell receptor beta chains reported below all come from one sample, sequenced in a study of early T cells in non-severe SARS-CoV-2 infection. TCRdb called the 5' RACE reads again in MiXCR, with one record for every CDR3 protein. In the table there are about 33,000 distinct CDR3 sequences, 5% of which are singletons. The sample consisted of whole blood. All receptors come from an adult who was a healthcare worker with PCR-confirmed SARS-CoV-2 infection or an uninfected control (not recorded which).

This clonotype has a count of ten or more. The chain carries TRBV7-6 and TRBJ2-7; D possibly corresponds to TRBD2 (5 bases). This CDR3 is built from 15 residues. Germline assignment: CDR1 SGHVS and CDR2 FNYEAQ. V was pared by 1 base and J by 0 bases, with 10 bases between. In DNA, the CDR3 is TGTGCCAGCAGCTTAGGGAGTACTAGCTCCTACGAGCAGTACTTC. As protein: CASSLGSTSSYEQYF.

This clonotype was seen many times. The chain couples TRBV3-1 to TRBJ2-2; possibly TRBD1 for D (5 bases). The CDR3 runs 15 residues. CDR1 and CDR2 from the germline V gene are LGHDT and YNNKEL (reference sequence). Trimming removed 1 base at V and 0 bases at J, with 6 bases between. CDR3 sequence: CASSQGQTNTGELFF. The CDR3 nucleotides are TGTGCCAGCAGCCAAGGACAGACGAACACCGGGGAGCTGTTTTTT. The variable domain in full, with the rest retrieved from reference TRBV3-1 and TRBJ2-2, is DTAVSQTPKYLVTQMGNDKSIKCEQNLGHDTMYWYKQDSKKFLKIMFSYNNKELIINETVPNRFSPKSPDKAHLNLHINSLELGDSAVYFCASSQGQTNTGELFFGEGSRLTVL.

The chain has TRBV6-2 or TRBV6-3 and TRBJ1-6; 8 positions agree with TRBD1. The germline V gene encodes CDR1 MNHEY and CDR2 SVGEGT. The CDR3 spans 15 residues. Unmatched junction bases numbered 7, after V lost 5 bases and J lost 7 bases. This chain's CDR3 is CASSPEAGGNSPLHF. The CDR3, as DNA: TGTGCCAGCAGTCCCGAGGCAGGGGGCAATTCACCCCTCCACTTT.

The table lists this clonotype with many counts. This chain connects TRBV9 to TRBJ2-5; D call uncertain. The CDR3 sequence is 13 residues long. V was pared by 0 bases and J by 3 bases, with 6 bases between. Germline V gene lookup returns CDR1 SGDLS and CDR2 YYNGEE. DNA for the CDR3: TGTGCCAGCAGCGTAGGCCCGAAAGAGACCCAGTACTTC. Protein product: CASSVGPKETQYF. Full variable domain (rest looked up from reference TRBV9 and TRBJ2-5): DSGVTQTPKHLITATGQRVTLRCSPRSGDLSVYWYQQSLDQGLQFLIQYYNGEERAKGNILERFSAQQFPDLHSELNLSSLELGDSALYFCASSVGPKETQYFGPGTRLLVL.

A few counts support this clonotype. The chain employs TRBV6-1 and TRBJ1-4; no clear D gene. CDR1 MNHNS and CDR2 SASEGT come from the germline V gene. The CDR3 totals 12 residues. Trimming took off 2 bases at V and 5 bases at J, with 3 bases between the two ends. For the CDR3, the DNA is TGTGCCAGCAGTGAACAGAATGAAAAACTGTTTTTT. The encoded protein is CASSEQNEKLFF.

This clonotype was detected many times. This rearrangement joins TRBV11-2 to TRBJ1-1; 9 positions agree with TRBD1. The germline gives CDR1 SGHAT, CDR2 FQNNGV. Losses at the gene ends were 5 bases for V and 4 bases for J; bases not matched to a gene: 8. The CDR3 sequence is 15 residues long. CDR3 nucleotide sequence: TGTGCCAGCAGCCTGGGGACAGGGACAGTCACTGAAGCTTTCTTT. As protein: CASSLGTGTVTEAFF.

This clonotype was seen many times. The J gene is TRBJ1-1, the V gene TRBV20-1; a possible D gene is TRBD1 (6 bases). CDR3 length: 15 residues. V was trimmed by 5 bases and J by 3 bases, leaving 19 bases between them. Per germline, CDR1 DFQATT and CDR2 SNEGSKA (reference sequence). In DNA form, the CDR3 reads TGCAGTGCTTCTAAACTACAGGGCTGGGACACTGAAGCTTTCTTT. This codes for CSASKLQGWDTEAFF.

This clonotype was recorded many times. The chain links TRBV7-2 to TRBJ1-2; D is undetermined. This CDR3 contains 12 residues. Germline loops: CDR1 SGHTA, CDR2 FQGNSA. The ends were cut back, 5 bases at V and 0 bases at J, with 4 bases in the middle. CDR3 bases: TGTGCCAGCAGCCCGACTAACTATGGCTACACCTTC. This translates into CASSPTNYGYTF.

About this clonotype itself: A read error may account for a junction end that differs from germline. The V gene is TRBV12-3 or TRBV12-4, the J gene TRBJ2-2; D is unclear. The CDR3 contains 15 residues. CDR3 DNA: TGTGCCAACAGTCCCACCGCAGGGAACACCGGGGAGCTGTTTTTT. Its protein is CANSPTAGNTGELFF.

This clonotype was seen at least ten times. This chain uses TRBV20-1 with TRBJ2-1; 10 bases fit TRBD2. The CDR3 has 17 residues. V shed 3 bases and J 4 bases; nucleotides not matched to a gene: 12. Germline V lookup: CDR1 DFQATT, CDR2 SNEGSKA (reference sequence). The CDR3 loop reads CSARPILAGRIYNEQFF. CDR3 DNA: TGCAGTGCTAGGCCGATACTAGCGGGGAGGATATACAATGAGCAGTTCTTC.

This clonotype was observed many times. The CDR3 nucleotides read TGTGCCAGTAGTATAGATGGGACTAGCGGGGGCCCAAGCTCCTACAATGAGCAGTTCTTC. It is translated as CASSIDGTSGGPSSYNEQFF. The chain combines TRBV19 with TRBJ2-1, with 14 bases identical to TRBD2. Per germline, CDR1 LNHDA and CDR2 SQIVND (reference sequence). After removal of 0 bases from V and 0 bases from J, the junction contained 7 bases not matched to a gene. The CDR3 is 20 residues long.

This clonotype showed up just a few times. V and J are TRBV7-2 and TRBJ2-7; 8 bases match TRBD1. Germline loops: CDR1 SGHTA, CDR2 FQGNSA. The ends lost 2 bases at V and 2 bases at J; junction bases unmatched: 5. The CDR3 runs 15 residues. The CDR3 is CASSLQGAPTYEQYF. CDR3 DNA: TGTGCCAGCAGCTTACAGGGGGCGCCGACCTACGAGCAGTACTTC.

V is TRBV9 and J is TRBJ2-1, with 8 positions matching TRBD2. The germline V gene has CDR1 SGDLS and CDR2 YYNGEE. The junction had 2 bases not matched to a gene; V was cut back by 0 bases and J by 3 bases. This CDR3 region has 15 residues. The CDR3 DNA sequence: TGTGCCAGCAGCGTAGGTCTAGCGGGCTACAATGAGCAGTTCTTC. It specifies CASSVGLAGYNEQFF.

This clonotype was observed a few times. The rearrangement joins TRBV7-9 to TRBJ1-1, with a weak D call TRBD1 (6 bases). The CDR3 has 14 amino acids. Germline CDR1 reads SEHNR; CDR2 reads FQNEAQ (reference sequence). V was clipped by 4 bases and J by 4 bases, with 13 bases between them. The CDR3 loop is CASSSQGSVTEAFF. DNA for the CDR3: TGTGCCAGCAGCTCTCAGGGGTCGGTCACTGAAGCTTTCTTT.

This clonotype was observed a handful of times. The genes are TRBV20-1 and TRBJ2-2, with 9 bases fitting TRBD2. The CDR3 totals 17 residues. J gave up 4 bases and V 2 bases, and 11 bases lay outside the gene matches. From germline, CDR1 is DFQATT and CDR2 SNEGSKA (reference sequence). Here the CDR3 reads CSARKVLERGVTGELFF. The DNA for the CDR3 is TGCAGTGCTAGAAAGGTCTTAGAGCGGGGGGTCACCGGGGAGCTGTTTTTT.

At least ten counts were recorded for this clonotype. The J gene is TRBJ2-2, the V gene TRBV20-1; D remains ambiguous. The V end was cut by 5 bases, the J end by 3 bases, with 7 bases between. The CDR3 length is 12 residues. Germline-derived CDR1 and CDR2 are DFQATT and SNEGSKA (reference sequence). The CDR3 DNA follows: TGCAGTGCTCGACAAGACACCGGGGAGCTGTTTTTT. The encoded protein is CSARQDTGELFF.

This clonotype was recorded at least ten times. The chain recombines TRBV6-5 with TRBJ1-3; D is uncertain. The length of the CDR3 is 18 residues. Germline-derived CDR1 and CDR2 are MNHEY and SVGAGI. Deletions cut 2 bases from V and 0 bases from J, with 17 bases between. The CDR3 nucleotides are TGTGCCAGCAGTTACAATCCCCCCGGCTCCCCCTCTGGAAACACCATATATTTT. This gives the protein CASSYNPPGSPSGNTIYF.

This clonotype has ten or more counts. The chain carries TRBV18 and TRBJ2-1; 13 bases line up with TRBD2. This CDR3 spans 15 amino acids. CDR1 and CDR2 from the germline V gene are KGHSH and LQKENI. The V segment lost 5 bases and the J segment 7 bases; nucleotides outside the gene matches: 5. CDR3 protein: CASSKGLAGSNEQFF. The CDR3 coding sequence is TGTGCCAGCTCAAAGGGACTAGCGGGGTCTAATGAGCAGTTCTTC.

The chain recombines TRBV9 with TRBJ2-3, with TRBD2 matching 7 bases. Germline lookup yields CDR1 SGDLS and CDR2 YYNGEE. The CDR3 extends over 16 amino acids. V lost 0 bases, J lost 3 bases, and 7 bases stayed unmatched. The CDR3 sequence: CASSVEVWGGTDTQYF. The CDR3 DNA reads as TGTGCCAGCAGCGTAGAAGTCTGGGGGGGTACAGATACGCAGTATTTT.

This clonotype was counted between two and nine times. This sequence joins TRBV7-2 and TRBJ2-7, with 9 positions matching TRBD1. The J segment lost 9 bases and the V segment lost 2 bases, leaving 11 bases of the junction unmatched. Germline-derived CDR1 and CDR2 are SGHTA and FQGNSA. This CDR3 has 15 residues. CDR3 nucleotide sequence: TGTGCCAGCAGCTTACGGACAGGGGAGGTCGCGGTGCAGTACTTC. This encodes CASSLRTGEVAVQYF.

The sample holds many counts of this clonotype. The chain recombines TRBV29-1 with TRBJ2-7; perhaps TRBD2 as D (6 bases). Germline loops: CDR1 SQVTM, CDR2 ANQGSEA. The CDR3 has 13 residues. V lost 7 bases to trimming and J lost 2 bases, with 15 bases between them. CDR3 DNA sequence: TGCAGCGGCGGTTACGGGGGAGCCTACGAGCAGTACTTC. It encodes CSGGYGGAYEQYF.

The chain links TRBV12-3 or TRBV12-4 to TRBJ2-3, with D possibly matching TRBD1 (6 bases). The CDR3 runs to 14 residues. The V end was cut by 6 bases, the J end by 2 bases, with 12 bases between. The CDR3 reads CASRPGVLTDTQYF. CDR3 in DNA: TGTGCCAGCAGACCAGGGGTCCTCACAGATACGCAGTATTTT.

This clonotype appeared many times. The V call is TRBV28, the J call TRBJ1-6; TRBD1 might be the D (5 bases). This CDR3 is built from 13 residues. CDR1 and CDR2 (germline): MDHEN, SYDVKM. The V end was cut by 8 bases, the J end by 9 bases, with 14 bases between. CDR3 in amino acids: CASLGQQGSPLHF. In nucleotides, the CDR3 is TGTGCCAGCTTAGGGCAGCAGGGTTCACCCCTCCACTTT.

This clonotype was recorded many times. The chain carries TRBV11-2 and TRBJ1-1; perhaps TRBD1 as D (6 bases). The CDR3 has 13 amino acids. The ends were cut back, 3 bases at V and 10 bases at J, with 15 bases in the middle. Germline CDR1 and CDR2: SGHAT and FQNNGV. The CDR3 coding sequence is TGTGCCAGCAGCTTCCAACAGGGAGGTAGAGCTTTCTTT. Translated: CASSFQQGGRAFF.

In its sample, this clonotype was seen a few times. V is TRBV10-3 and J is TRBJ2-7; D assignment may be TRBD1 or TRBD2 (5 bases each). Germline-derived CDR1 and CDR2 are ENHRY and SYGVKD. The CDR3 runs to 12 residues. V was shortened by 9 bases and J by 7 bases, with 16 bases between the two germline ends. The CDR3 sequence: CAMAGRDGEQYF. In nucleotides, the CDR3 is TGTGCCATGGCGGGCAGGGATGGGGAGCAGTACTTC.